This TCR beta chain was obtained from a study of shared clonotypes between healthy human individuals. For the study at large: Participating donors consisted of a couple of women and a few men aged 18 to 49.

The CDR3 has 14 residues. The ends were cut back, 4 bases at V and 0 bases at J, with 11 bases in the middle. Germline CDR1 SGHRS, CDR2 YFSETQ. Running of the assay took place at deep level. Assay used: immunoSEQ multiplex PCR; TCRdb lists only in-frame clones, some missing. The sample consists of millions of clones, roughly 96% of them appearing once. All donors were healthy HIV-negative adults lacking recent acute infections or vaccinations. The receptor was derived from a man younger than 30 in good health. The V call is TRBV5-1, the J call TRBJ2-7; D not certain. The sequencing sample was made of naive CD4+ T cells sorted from blood. This sample's subset: CD45RA+ positively selected. The CDR3 DNA reads as TGCGCCAGCAGCCGTGAGTCCCACTCCTACGAGCAGTACTTC. It codes for CASSRESHSYEQYF.